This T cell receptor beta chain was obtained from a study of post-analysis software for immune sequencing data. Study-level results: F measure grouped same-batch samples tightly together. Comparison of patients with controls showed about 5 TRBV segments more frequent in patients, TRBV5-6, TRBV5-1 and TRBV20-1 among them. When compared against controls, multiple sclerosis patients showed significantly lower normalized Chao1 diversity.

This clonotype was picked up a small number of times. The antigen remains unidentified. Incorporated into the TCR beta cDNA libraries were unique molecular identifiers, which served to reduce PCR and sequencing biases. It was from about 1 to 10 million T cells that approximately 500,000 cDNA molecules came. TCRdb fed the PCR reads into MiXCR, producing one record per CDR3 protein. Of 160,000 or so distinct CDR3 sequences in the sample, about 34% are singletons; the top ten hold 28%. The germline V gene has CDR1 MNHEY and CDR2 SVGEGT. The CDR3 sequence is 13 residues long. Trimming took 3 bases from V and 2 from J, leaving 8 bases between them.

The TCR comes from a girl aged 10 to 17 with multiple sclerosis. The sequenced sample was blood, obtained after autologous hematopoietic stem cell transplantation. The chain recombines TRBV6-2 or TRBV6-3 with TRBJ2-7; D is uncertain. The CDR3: CASSYFVPYEQYF. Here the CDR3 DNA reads TGTGCCAGCAGTTATTTCGTACCCTACGAGCAGTACTTC.